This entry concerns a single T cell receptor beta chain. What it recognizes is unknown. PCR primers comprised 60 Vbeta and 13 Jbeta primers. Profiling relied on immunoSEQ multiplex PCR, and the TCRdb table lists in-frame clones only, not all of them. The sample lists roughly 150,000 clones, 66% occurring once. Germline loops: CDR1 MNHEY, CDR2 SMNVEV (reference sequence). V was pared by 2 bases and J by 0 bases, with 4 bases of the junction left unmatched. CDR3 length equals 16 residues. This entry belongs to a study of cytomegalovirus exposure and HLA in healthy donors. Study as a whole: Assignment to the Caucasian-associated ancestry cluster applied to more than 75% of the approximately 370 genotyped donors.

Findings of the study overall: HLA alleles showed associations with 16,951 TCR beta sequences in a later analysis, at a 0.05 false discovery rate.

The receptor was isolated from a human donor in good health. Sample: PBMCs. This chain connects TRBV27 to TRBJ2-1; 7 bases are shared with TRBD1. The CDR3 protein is CASSLTGASSYNEQFF. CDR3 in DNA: TGTGCCAGCAGTTTAACAGGGGCCAGCTCCTACAATGAGCAGTTCTTC.